This TCR beta chain was recovered during a study of shared clonotypes between healthy human individuals. Turning to the study itself: Per donor, CD8 memory used one plate, CD8 naive used two, CD4 memory used three and CD4 naive used three.

Naive CD8 cells comprised CD45RO-negative, CCR7-positively selected cells, excluding terminally differentiated effector memory CD45RA+ cells. Among the donors, all were Caucasian adults who lived in Nashville, Tennessee. Repertoires were generated with immunoSEQ multiplex PCR, while TCRdb's copy carries only in-frame clones and drops some. The sample has about 2.2 million clones; about 93% are singletons. Germline V CDR1 and CDR2: SGDLS, YYNGEE. The V end lost 7 bases, the J end lost 3 bases, and 14 bases lay between the germline ends. The CDR3 spans 13 residues. Details on this clone: Its antigen is not identified.

Study results and limitations: Few donors limited the genetic and exposure-history diversity represented.

V gene TRBV9 combines with J gene TRBJ2-7; D is possibly TRBD2 (8 bases). This clonotype was obtained from a man aged 18 to 30 in good health. Some clones in this sample may be carry-over from other donors' samples. Material for sequencing was naive CD8+ T cells from PBMCs. CDR3 nucleotides: TGTGCCAGCGGGACAGCGGGAGACTACGAGCAGTACTTC. It is translated as CASGTAGDYEQYF.